The present T cell receptor beta chain was sequenced within a study of T cell repertoires in cytomegalovirus infection. Background on the study: It can be stated that public TCR beta signatures indicated CMV infection as well as a matching HLA type.

In TCRdb, the reads were re-called with MiXCR into one record per CDR3 protein. The data contain 510,000 or so distinct CDR3 sequences, roughly 29% of them seen just once; the ten biggest clones take up about 12%. Findings of the study overall: Identification of carriers of CMV plus the relevant HLA was performed using cumulative public TCR beta family frequency. In two of eight donors, the top clonotype was HLA-C-restricted CMV-specific.

This clonotype was counted many times. The antigen is not known. The specimen sequenced was PBMCs. The sequence was collected from a human donor in good health (CMV status not recorded). Some clones in this sample may be carry-over from other donors' samples.

The chain's CDR3 is CASSLTGDMDTQYF. DNA of the CDR3: TGTGCCAGCAGCTTAACGGGAGATATGGATACGCAGTATTTT. The chain employs TRBV7-2 and TRBJ2-3; perhaps TRBD2 as D (6 bases). V was trimmed by 2 bases and J by 6 bases, leaving 12 bases between them. Germline CDR1 SGHTA, CDR2 FQGNSA. The CDR3 has 14 residues.